The present TCR beta chain was sequenced within a study of blood T cell repertoires in COVID-19. Study summary: Material from acute and convalescent COVID-19 was sourced from the United States, Italy and Spain. PBMCs, B-cell-depleted T cells, or T cells were the source of the cDNA or gDNA that made up the material.

Source study methods: Amplification of reference gene primers provided the estimated nucleated cell counts. This table comes from immunoSEQ multiplex PCR, and its TCRdb copy is limited to in-frame clones, with some not included. D and trimming come from the DNA, and the V and J calls and clone size come from that table. The table has around 190,000 clones, just over 85% seen once; the top ten hold over 7%. V gave up 4 bases and J gave up 7 bases, with 20 bases separating them. The germline V gene has CDR1 LNHDA and CDR2 SQIVND (reference sequence). There are 15 residues in the CDR3. The sequence derives from a man in his forties or fifties with active or convalescent COVID-19. This rearrangement joins TRBV19 to TRBJ2-7, with D possibly TRBD2 on 6 matching bases. The sequenced material came from peripheral blood. This chain's CDR3 is CASSKNFGSLEEQYF. The CDR3 DNA reads TGTGCCAGTAGTAAGAACTTCGGGAGTCTGGAAGAGCAGTACTTC.